The 3 T cell receptor beta chains presented below share a single source sample, sequenced in a study of cytomegalovirus exposure and HLA in healthy donors. Primers included in the PCR were 60 Vbeta and 13 Jbeta primers. Measured with immunoSEQ multiplex PCR; TCRdb has only the in-frame clones, and not every one. Recorded for this sample: tens of thousands of clones. The sample consisted of PBMCs. These TCRs come from a man in his forties in good health and CMV-seronegative.

The genes are TRBV5-4 and TRBJ1-1, with a possible D match to TRBD1 (5 bases). Germline V gives CDR1 SGHNT, CDR2 YYREEE (reference sequence). Trimming pared 2 bases from V and 1 base from J, leaving 9 bases between. CDR3 length: 14 amino acids. CDR3 in amino acids: CASSFRAANTEAFF. The DNA of the CDR3 is TGTGCCAGCAGCTTCAGGGCGGCGAACACTGAAGCTTTCTTT.

The CDR3: CASSPRSWTGANEKLFF. CDR3 DNA: TGTGCCAGCAGTCCTAGGTCCTGGACGGGGGCTAATGAAAAACTGTTTTTT. This chain links TRBV2 with TRBJ1-4; a weak D match, TRBD1 (5 bases). The germline V gene encodes CDR1 SNHLY and CDR2 FYNNEI. V lost 5 bases, J lost 3 bases, and 19 bases lay in between. CDR3 size: 17 residues.

A note on this clone: One end of the junction varies from germline; a read error may be responsible. V usage is TRBV10-3 and J usage is TRBJ2-7, with TRBD1 identical over 7 bases. CDR3 length: 11 residues. Germline CDR1 ENHRY, CDR2 SYGVKD. CDR3 amino acids: CAISDMGQPHF. The CDR3 bases are TGTGCCATCAGTGATATGGGACAGCCGCACTTC.